One sample yielded the 10 T cell receptor beta chains listed below, sequenced in a study of T cell repertoires in aging, cancer and after chemotherapy. Peripheral blood genomic DNA, not sorted cells or RNA, was the template. TRB rearrangements spanning V, D and J were amplified using mixed TRB-A/B primers. TCRdb analysed the multiplex PCR reads with MiXCR anew, one entry per CDR3 protein. Among about 2,500 distinct CDR3 sequences listed, 59% were seen once. Sequenced sample: blood. The receptors here all came from a human donor with a blood cancer.

This clonotype was detected a few times. The chain recombines TRBV10-3 with TRBJ1-2; weak D call: TRBD1 (5 bases). This CDR3 contains 13 residues. Germline CDR1 and CDR2: ENHRY and SYGVKD. Trimming left V 4 bases short and J 8 bases short, with 14 bases between. CDR3 sequence reads: CAISVGTGVGYTF. In DNA, the CDR3 is TGTGCCATCAGTGTGGGGACGGGCGTCGGCTACACCTTC.

This chain links TRBV7-2 with TRBJ2-5, with a weak D call TRBD1 (5 bases). The germline gives CDR1 SGHTA, CDR2 FQGNSA. V lost 1 base and J 4 bases, leaving 16 bases between the germline ends. The CDR3 has 16 residues. The CDR3 DNA sequence: TGTGCCAGCAGCTTAGGCAGGGCGGCAATGGGAGAGACCCAGTACTTC. Protein sequence: CASSLGRAAMGETQYF.

The chain couples TRBV29-1 to TRBJ2-5, with 9 bases matching TRBD1. CDR1 SQVTM and CDR2 ANQGSEA come from the germline V gene. The CDR3 is 16 amino acids. Trimming at V came to 3 bases and at J to 2 bases, leaving 10 bases not matched to a gene. In DNA, the CDR3 is TGCAGCGTTGAGGTTTCGGGACAGGGACTACAAGAGACCCAGTACTTC. Translation gives CSVEVSGQGLQETQYF.

This clonotype showed up just a few times. The V call is TRBV30, the J call TRBJ2-7; D ambiguous. Germline CDR1 GTSNPN, CDR2 SVGIG (reference sequence). The CDR3 sequence is 11 residues long. Trimming took 2 bases from V and 3 from J, leaving 5 bases between them. CDR3 residues: CAWSSNYEQYF. The CDR3 DNA is TGTGCCTGGAGTTCGAACTACGAGCAGTACTTC.

The chain recombines TRBV6-5 with TRBJ1-2; maybe TRBD1 (5 bases). There are 13 residues in the CDR3. V was clipped by 6 bases and J by 4 bases, with 12 bases between them. CDR1 and CDR2 from the germline V gene are MNHEY and SVGAGI. CDR3 in DNA: TGTGCCAGCAGCTTCAGGGTTGGCTATGGCTACACCTTC. It yields the protein CASSFRVGYGYTF.

The gene calls are TRBV5-3 and TRBJ1-1, with D unclear. TRBV5-3 is an open reading frame, and its role is uncertain. Trimming left V 8 bases short and J 4 bases short, with 15 bases between. This CDR3 comprises 13 residues. The DNA for the CDR3 is TGTGCCAGTAGTCCGGCAGCGGGCACTGAAGCTTTCTTT. It translates to CASSPAAGTEAFF.

The chain couples TRBV6-6 to TRBJ2-6; D is undetermined. The CDR3 covers 12 residues. V dropped 11 bases and J dropped 0 bases, with 5 bases sitting between them. Germline CDR1 and CDR2: MNHNY and SVGAGI (reference sequence). CDR3 bases: TGTGCCTCCACCTCTGGGGCCAACGTCCTGACTTTC. Amino acids: CASTSGANVLTF.

The chain combines TRBV12-3 or TRBV12-4 with TRBJ2-5; TRBD1 aligns across 7 bases. V gave up 1 base and J gave up 5 bases; unmatched junction bases: 1. The CDR3 runs to 13 residues. This CDR3 reads CASSLGTGETQYF. In DNA, the CDR3 is TGTGCCAGCAGTTTAGGGACAGGCGAGACCCAGTACTTC.

This clonotype is labeled medium-sized. The gene calls are TRBV6-5 and TRBJ2-7; tentatively, D is TRBD1 or TRBD2 (5 bases each). This CDR3 is 16 amino acids long. V shed 2 bases and J shed 2 bases, with 16 bases lying between them. Germline V CDR1 and CDR2: MNHEY, SVGAGI. CDR3 region: CASSYRGRYEAYEQYF. The CDR3 region has the DNA TGTGCCAGCAGTTACCGGGGCAGGTATGAGGCCTACGAGCAGTACTTC.

This clonotype showed up just a few times. The chain is built from TRBV12-3 or TRBV12-4 and TRBJ2-2; the D gene is possibly TRBD1 (6 bases). Trimming left V 6 bases short and J 1 base short, with 18 bases between. This CDR3 comprises 17 residues. CDR3 coding DNA: TGTGCCAGCAGCCCGGGTGTGGGACACCTGAACACCGGGGAGCTGTTTTTT. Residues: CASSPGVGHLNTGELFF.